A selection of T cell receptor beta chains follows, all from one sample in a study of blood T cell repertoires in COVID-19. Profiled with immunoSEQ multiplex PCR; TCRdb holds only in-frame clones, not every one. The sample has almost 400,000 clones; roughly 88% are singletons. The sequenced sample was PBMCs or T cells enriched from blood (not recorded which). The receptors originated from a woman in her thirties with acute COVID-19. CDR3s include the opening cysteine and the closing phenylalanine or tryptophan. Clone size appears in some rows only: once, few, many, or a class for an expanded clone.

.	TRBV5-1	CASSLVAGNTGELFF
.	TRBV19	CASSPPPGQNNEKLFF
.	TRBV10-1	CASSVFRDRGYTF
once	TRBV4-1	CASSQDWGQENYGYTF
.	TRBV24-1	CATSGLAGNEQFF
.	TRBV21-1	CASSPQGYGNTIYF
.	TRBV29-1	CSVSEGSWGPAFF
.	TRBV20-1	CSASSRQGKNSPLHF
.	TRBV7-2	CASSLGGPLSYEQYF
.	TRBV23-1	CASSGTETQPQHF
.	TRBV6-5	CASSYPGTGSGELFF
.	TRBV7-3	CASSPGQSESGELFF
.	TRBV6-5	CASRPGQGNQPQHF
.	TRBV7-9	CASSGGTGDEKLFF
.	TRBV28	CASSYLETRPNYGYTF
.	TRBV28	CASTPPGGTEAFF
once	TRBV10-3	CAISESRGGGENTQYF
.	TRBV4-1	CASSQDFWAGNEQFF
.	TRBV7-8	CASSLGPGQGYTF
.	TRBV25-1	CASSVQGREKLFF
.	TRBV12-3/TRBV12-4	CASTWDSNSPLHF
.	TRBV7-2	CASSRKVQDITNQPQHF
.	TRBV19	CASSIGEQGGLYTEAFF
.	TRBV30	CAWSHGPRGSTEAFF
.	TRBV9	CASSVATGSEEKLFF
.	TRBV7-2	CASSLDRAWDTQYF
.	TRBV5-1	CASSFAGGAYEQYF
.	TRBV7-9	CASSLARLAGGQETQYF
.	TRBV5-1	CASSLRAGSNSPLHF
.	TRBV30	CAWIKHVGQGGTGELFF
.	TRBV10-3	CAADDRGTGELFF
.	TRBV9	CASSVVSNYGYTF
.	TRBV2	CASSAGDTQYF
once	TRBV21-1	CASSKVGGGDYGYTF
.	TRBV12-5	CASGNGQDRWGTEAFF
once	TRBV2	CASSRDNQPQHF
.	TRBV7-2	CASSLRSGGAISSYNEQFF
.	TRBV3-1/TRBV3-2	CASSRLRGSTEAFF
.	TRBV10-3	CAISRTRTGSTATNEKLFF
.	TRBV5-1	CASSLGLAGGIEQFF
once	TRBV9	CASSVAWGGSYGYTF
.	TRBV6-4	CASSPLAGGHNEQFF
.	TRBV11-2	CASSSPGTGRSTGELFF
.	TRBV9	CASGTTNSPLHF
.	TRBV15	CATSRADGRGPSNQPQHF
.	TRBV5-8	CASSFISSYNEQFF
.	TRBV5-5	CASSSDMDGYTF